The T cell receptor beta chain described here comes from a study of blood T cell repertoires in COVID-19. Produced via immunoSEQ multiplex PCR; TCRdb's table is partial and in-frame only. The data show about 64,000 clones, about nine tenths seen once. The V end lost 2 bases, the J end lost 5 bases, and 14 bases lay between the germline ends. Germline V CDR1 and CDR2: LGHNA, YNFKEQ. The CDR3 covers 15 residues. The clonotype originates from a man in his fifties or sixties with active COVID-19. The sample taken for sequencing was peripheral blood. This chain connects TRBV4-2 to TRBJ2-3; no definite D call. This chain's CDR3 is CASSQRTPVGDTQYF. The CDR3 region has the DNA TGTGCCAGCAGCCAACGTACCCCGGTCGGAGATACGCAGTATTTT.